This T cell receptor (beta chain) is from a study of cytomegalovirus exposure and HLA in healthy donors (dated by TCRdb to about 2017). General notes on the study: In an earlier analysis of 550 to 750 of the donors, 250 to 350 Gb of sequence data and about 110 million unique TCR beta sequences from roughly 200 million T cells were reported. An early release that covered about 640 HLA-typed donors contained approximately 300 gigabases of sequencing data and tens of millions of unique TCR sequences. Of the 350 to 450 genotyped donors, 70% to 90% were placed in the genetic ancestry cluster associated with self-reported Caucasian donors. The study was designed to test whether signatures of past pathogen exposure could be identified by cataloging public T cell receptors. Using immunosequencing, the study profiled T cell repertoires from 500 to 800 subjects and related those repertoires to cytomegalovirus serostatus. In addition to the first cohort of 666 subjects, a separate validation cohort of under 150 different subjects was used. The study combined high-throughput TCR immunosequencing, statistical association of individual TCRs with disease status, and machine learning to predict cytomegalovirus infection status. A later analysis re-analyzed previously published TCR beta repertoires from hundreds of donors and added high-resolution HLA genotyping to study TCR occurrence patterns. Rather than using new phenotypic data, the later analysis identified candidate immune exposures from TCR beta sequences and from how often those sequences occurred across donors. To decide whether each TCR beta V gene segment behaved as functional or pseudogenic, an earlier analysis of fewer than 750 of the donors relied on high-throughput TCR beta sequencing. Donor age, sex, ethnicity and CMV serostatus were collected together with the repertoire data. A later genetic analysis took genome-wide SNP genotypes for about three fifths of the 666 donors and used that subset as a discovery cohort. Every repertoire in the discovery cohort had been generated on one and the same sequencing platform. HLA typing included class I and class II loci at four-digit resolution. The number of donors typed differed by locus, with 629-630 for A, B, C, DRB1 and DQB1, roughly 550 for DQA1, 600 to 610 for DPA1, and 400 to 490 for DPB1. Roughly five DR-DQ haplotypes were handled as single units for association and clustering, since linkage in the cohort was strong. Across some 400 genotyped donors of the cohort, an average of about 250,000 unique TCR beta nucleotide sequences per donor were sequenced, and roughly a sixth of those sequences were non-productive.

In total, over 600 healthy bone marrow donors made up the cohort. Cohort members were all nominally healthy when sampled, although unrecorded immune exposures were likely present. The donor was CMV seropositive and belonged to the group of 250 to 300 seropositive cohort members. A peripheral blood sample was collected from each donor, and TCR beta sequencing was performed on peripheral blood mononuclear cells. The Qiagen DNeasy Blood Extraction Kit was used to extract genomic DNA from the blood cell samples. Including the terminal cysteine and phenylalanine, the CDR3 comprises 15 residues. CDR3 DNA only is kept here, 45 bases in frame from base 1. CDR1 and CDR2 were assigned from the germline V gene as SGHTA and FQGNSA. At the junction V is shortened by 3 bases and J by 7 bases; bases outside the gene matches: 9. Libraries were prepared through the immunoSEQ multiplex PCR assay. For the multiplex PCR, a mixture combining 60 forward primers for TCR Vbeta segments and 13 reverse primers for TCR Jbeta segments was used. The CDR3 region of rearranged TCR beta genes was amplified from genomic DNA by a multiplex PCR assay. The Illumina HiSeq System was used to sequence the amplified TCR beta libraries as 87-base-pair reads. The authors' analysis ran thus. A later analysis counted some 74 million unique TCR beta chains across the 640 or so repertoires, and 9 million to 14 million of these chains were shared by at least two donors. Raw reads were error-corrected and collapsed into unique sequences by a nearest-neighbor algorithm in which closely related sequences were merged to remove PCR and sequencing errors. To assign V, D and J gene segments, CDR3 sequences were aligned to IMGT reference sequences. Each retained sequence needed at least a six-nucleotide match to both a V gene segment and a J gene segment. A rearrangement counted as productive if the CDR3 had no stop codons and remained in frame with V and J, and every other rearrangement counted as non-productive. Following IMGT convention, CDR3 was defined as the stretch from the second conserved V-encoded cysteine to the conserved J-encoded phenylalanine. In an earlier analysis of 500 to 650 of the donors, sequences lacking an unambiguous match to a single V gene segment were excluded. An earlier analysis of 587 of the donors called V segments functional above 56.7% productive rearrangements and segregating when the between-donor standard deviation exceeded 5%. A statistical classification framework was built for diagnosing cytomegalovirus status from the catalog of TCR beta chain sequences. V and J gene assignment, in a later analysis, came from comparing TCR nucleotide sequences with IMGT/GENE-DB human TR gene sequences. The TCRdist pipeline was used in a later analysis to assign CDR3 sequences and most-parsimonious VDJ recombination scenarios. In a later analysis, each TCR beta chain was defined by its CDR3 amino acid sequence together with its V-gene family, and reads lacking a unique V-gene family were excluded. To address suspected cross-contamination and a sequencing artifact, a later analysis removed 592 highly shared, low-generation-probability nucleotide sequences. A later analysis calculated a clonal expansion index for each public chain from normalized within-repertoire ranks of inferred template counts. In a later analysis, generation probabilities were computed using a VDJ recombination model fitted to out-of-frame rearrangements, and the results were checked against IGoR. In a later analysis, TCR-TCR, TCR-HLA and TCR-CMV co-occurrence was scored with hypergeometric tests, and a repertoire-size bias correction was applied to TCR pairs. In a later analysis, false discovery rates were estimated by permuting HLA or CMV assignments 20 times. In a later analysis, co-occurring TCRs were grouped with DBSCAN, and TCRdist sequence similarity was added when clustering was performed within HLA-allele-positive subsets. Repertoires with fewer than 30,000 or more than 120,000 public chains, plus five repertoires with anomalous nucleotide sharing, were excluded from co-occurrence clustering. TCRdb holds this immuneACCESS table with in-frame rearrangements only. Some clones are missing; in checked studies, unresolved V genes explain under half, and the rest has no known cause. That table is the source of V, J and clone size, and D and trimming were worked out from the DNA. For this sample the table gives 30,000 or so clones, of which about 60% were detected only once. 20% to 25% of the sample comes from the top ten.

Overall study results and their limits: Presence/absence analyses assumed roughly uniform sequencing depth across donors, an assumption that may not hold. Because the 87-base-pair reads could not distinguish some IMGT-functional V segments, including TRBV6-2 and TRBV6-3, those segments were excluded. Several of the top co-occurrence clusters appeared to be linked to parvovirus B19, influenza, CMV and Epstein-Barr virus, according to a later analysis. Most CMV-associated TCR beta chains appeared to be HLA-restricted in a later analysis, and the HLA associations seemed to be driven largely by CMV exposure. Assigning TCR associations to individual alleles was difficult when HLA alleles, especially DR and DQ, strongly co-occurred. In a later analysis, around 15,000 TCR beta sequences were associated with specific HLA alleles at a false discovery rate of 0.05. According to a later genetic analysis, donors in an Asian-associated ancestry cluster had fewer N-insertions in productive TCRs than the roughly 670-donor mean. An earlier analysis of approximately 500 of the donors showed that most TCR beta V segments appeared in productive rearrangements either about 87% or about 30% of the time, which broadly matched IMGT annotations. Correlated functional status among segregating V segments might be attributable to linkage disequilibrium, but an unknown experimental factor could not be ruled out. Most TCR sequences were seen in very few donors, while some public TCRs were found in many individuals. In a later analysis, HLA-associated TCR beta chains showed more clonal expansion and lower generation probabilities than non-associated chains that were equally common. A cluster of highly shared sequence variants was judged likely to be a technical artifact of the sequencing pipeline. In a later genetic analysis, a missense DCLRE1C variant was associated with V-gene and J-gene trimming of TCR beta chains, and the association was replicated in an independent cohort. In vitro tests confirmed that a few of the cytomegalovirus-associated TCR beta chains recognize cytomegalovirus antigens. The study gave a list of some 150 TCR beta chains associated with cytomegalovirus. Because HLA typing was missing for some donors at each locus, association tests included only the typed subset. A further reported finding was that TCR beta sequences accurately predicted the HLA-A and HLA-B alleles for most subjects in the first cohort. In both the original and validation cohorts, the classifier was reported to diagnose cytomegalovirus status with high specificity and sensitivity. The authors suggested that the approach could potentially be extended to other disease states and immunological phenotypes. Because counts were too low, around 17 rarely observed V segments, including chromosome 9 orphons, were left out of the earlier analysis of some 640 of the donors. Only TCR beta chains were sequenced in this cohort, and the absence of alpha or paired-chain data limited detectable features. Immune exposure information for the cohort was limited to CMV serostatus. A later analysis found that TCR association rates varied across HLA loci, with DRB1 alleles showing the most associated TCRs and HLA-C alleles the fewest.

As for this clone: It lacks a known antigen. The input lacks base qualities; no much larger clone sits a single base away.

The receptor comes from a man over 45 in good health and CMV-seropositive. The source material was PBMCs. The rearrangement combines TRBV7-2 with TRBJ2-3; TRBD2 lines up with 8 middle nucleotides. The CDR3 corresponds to CASSFGGDPGYTQYF. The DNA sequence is TGTGCCAGCAGCTTCGGGGGGGACCCGGGATATACGCAGTATTTT.